This TCR beta chain was retrieved from a study of Tregs in tolerant kidney transplant recipients (dated by TCRdb to about 2019). Regarding the research as a whole: The study used TCRbeta sequencing to identify donor-specific regulatory T cells before combined kidney and bone marrow transplantation, then tracked those cells after transplant. Results the study describes overall, beyond this receptor: Expanding Tregs with activated donor B cells appeared to identify the most biologically relevant and donor-specific TCRbeta repertoire. Donor-specific Treg expansion exceeded global Treg expansion in tolerant patients, suggesting antigen-driven rather than nonspecific expansion. Because the PCR primers were changed over time for some patients, nucleotide-level comparison could not be performed across the samples from those patients. Biological reproducibility was not directly assessed, although technical replication error appeared to be minimal. Because only a small number of patients were included, the study had limitations, and the results will need to be validated in larger populations as well as under other immunosuppression protocols.

For TCRbeta CDR3 sequencing, genomic DNA was extracted from sorted cells using the QIAGEN DNeasy Blood and Tissue Kit. High-throughput TCRbeta CDR3 sequencing, including PCR amplification with bias correction and internal controls, was performed commercially through immunoSEQ. Concerning the study's data processing: Unique productive TCRbeta sequences were defined by CDR3 nucleotide sequence where primers matched, otherwise by CDR3 amino acid sequence with Vbeta and Jbeta genes. Sorting error was corrected by removing sequences shared between sorted populations at a frequency ratio of 2:1 or less, and the remaining shared sequences were assigned to the higher population. Sequences were defined as donor-reactive when expanded at least 5-fold in CFSE-low cells versus unstimulated cells and present at a frequency of at least 0.01% in CFSE-low cells. Jensen-Shannon divergence, calculated on the top 100 TCRbeta sequences ranked by frequency, was used to quantify repertoire divergence. For samples with multiple sequencing runs, sorting error was corrected separately for each run before the runs were pooled. Sourced from immuneACCESS, this table was stored by TCRdb with only in-frame sequences that have V and J called. A share of the clones is absent; for the studies checked, an unresolved V gene accounts for under half, and the remainder has no known explanation. D and trimming come from the DNA, and the V and J calls and clone size come from that table. Here the sample has some 57,000 clones; 91% occur a single time. 13% to 15% of the sample comes from the top ten.

For this clone: Which antigen it targets is not known. Within one base of it there is no much larger clone, and no base qualities were kept.

The transplants used related donors with nonmyeloablative bone marrow transplantation, and mixed chimerism in the human trials was transient. Unstimulated Tregs (CD4+CD25+CD127-), CD4+ non-Tregs (CD4+CD25-), CD4 and CD8 cells were FACS-sorted from thawed PBMCs. The patients were several recipients of combined kidney and bone marrow transplants from the ITN036ST trial, and samples were available only from these trial subjects. Healthy control blood was processed to PBMCs with a Ficoll density gradient and then cryopreserved, whereas patient PBMCs were collected both before and after transplant. The germline V gene provides CDR1 SGHDT and CDR2 YYEEEE. V was cut back by 2 bases and J by 4 bases, leaving a gap of 11 bases between them. The CDR3 covers 14 residues, taking in both the cysteine and the phenylalanine. Only the CDR3 region is kept as DNA, spanning 42 bases read in frame from base 1.

The sequence was collected from a human patient who received a combined kidney and bone marrow transplant. After a transplant, some T cells may be the graft donor's own cells. The source was CD8+ T cells from blood (PBMCs), collected 24 months after the transplant. This sequence uses TRBV5-6 and TRBJ2-3; possibly the D gene is TRBD2, per 6 matching bases. The CDR3 protein sequence reads: CASSFGSGADTQYF. Read as DNA, the sequence is TGTGCCAGCAGCTTCGGTAGCGGCGCAGATACGCAGTATTTT.